This T cell receptor (beta chain) was documented in a study of T cells in tuberculosis. Study-level information: CD1B tetramers identified T cells specific for mycobacterial lipid GMM. In South Africa, adults with active tuberculosis were compared with IGRA-negative and latently infected IGRA-positive adolescents.

Study-wide points: Shorter CDR3-alpha in active tuberculosis partly drove smaller distances. Using the GMM-specific repertoire gave about 85% accuracy versus around 74% with motifs.

The CDR3 extends over 13 amino acids. Per the germline V gene, CDR1 is SNHLY and CDR2 is FYNNEI. Trimming removed 3 bases at V and 3 bases at J, with 9 bases between. The time point denotes: new active TB diagnosis, blood taken before or within 7 days of starting treatment. The repertoire was sequenced with immunoSEQ multiplex PCR; TCRdb's copy has only in-frame clones and lacks some. The sample yields roughly 34,000 clones, nearly 90% seen once. Remarks on this clone: The antigen is undetermined.

The material was PBMCs, obtained at tuberculosis diagnosis. The clonotype originates from an adult with tuberculosis. This chain joins TRBV2 and TRBJ2-7; the D gene is possibly TRBD1 (5 bases). CDR3 region: CASSDPRVYEQYF. The CDR3 DNA reads as TGTGCCAGCAGTGATCCCAGGGTCTACGAGCAGTACTTC.